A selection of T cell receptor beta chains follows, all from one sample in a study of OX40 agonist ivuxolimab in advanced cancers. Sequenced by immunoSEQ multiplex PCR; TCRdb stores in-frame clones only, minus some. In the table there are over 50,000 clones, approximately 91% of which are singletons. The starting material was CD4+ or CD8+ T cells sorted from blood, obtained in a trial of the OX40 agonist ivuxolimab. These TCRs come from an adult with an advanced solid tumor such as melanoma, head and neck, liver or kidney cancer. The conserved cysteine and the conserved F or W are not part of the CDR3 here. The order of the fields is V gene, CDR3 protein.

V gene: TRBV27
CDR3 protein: ASSLSGQGYGYT

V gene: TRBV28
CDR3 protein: ASSPVGAGEKLF

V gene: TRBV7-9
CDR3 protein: ASSSDWGTGELF

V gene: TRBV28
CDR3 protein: ASSPDRVTLF

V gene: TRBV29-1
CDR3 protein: SVEEGFYEGTGSTDTQY

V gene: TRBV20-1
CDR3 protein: SALGGDGYT

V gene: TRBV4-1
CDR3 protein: ASSQATGSGNTIY

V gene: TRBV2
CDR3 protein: ASSVYRESYEQY

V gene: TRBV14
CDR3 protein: ASSQFRQVGRKGTEAF

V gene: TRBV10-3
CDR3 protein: AISERAGGPLNEQF

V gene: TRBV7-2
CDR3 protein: ASSPRPGLAGVSSYEQY

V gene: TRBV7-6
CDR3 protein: ASSPTGAGWTQY

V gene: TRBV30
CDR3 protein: ASETDSSYNEQF

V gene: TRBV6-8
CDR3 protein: APGAVSGNTIY

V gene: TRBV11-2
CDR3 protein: ASSLGPGLAGEQY

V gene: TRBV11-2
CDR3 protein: ASSLVGLPGLKSAEQY

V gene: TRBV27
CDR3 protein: ASCEGIITGANVLT

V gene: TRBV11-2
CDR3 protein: ASSPGTSGFLTDTQY